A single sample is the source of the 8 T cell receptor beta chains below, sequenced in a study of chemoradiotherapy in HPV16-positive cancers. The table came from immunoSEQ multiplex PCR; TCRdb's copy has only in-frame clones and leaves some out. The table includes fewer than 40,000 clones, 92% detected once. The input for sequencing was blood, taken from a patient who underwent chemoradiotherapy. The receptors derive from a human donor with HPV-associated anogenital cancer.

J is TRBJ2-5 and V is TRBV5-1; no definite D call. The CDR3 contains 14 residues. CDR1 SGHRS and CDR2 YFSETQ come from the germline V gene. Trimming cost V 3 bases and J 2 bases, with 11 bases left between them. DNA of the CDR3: TGCGCCAGCAGCTCCGGAGTACTACAAGAGACCCAGTACTTC. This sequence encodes CASSSGVLQETQYF.

The CDR3, as DNA: TGTGCCAGCAGCCCAAGGACAGGGGGATTTGACTATGGCTACACCTTC. This sequence encodes CASSPRTGGFDYGYTF. The chain joins TRBV14 to TRBJ1-2; 10 bases are shared with TRBD1. Germline V lookup: CDR1 SGHDN, CDR2 FVKESK. V shed 4 bases and J 3 bases; nucleotides not matched to a gene: 8. The CDR3 runs to 16 residues.

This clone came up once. The DNA of the CDR3 is TGCAGTGCCGAGGGAGGCGGGGTGCAGTATTTT. It yields the protein CSAEGGGVQYF. The chain links TRBV20-1 to TRBJ2-3; a weak D match, TRBD2 (6 bases). This CDR3 contains 11 residues. Trimming removed 6 bases at V and 11 bases at J, with 15 bases between. Germline V gene lookup returns CDR1 DFQATT and CDR2 SNEGSKA (reference sequence).

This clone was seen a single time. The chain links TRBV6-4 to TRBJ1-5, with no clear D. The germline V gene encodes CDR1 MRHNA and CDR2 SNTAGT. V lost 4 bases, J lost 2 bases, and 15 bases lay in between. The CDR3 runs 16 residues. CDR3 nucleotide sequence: TGTGCCAGCAGTGCCCCCCCGGGCGGCGGCAATCAGCCCCAGCATTTT. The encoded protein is CASSAPPGGGNQPQHF.

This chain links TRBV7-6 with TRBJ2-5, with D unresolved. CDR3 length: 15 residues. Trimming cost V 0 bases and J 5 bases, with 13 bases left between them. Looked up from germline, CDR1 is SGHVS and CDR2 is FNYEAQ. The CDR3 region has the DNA TGTGCCAGCAGCTTAGCGAGAGGAGTCGGTGAGACCCAGTACTTC. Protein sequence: CASSLARGVGETQYF.

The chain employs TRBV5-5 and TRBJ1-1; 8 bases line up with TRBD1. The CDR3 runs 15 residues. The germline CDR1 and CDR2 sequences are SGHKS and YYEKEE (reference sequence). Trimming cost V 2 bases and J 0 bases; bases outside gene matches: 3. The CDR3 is CASSFQGAMNTEAFF. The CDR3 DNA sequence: TGTGCCAGCAGCTTTCAGGGGGCAATGAACACTGAAGCTTTCTTT. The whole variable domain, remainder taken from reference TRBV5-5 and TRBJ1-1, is DAGVTQSPTHLIKTRGQQVTLRCSPISGHKSVSWYQQVLGQGPQFIFQYYEKEERGRGNFPDRFSARQFPNYSSELNVNALLLGDSALYLCASSFQGAMNTEAFFGQGTRLTVV.

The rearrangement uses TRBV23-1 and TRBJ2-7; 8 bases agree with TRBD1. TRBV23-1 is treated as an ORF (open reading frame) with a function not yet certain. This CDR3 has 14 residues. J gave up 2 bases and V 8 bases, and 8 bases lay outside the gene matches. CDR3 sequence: CASGPDRAPYEQYF. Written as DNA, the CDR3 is TGCGCCAGCGGACCGGACAGGGCACCCTACGAGCAGTACTTC.

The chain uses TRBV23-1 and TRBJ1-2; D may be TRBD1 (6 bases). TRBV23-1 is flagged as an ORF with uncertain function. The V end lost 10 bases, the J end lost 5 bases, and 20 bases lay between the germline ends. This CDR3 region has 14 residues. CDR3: CAKVLGGRQYGYTF. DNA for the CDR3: TGCGCCAAAGTATTGGGGGGGCGTCAGTATGGCTACACCTTC.